A selection of T cell receptor beta chains follows, all from one sample in a study of CD8 T cells in ankylosing spondylitis. TCRdb passed the 5' RACE reads through MiXCR, listing each CDR3 protein once. The table includes more than 110,000 distinct CDR3 sequences, 7.5% to 9.5% detected once. Sample: synovial fluid, either unsorted or a sorted T cell fraction (not recorded which). The receptors originated from a male donor with ankylosing spondylitis. The CDR3 runs from the conserved cysteine through the conserved F or W. The order of the fields is clone size, V gene, J gene, CDR3 protein. Only some rows state a clone size, as once, few, many or a class for expanded clones.

clone_size: few
v_call: TRBV20-1
j_call: TRBJ1-6
cdr3_aa: CSASRIRQGRNSPLHF

clone_size: few
v_call: TRBV6-5
j_call: TRBJ2-5
cdr3_aa: CASSYGTGFGQETQYF

clone_size: NA
v_call: TRBV11-2
j_call: TRBJ2-3
cdr3_aa: CASSPRLAESTDTQYF

clone_size: NA
v_call: TRBV5-6
j_call: TRBJ2-1
cdr3_aa: CASRRSPNEQFF

clone_size: many
v_call: TRBV7-2
j_call: TRBJ2-7
cdr3_aa: CASSLTGTATYEQYF

clone_size: NA
v_call: TRBV6-2/TRBV6-3
j_call: TRBJ1-1
cdr3_aa: CASSYYSLTGGWITEAFF

clone_size: many
v_call: TRBV6-2/TRBV6-3
j_call: TRBJ2-7
cdr3_aa: CASRDRVYEQYF

clone_size: NA
v_call: TRBV15
j_call: TRBJ2-7
cdr3_aa: CATSRDSFEQYF

clone_size: many
v_call: TRBV5-1
j_call: TRBJ2-5
cdr3_aa: CASSLAGSQETQYF

clone_size: few
v_call: TRBV7-8
j_call: TRBJ2-2
cdr3_aa: CASSFRGVAYTGELFF

clone_size: many
v_call: TRBV5-6
j_call: TRBJ1-1
cdr3_aa: CASSFARNTEAFF

clone_size: NA
v_call: TRBV11-1
j_call: TRBJ2-3
cdr3_aa: CASRTAGTQPRDTDTQYF

clone_size: few
v_call: TRBV7-9
j_call: TRBJ1-4
cdr3_aa: CASSFWEGATNEKLFF

clone_size: few
v_call: TRBV5-1
j_call: TRBJ1-1
cdr3_aa: CASSHEGVAAFF

clone_size: many
v_call: TRBV10-1
j_call: TRBJ1-4
cdr3_aa: CASRNNPGEKLFF

clone_size: many
v_call: TRBV7-2
j_call: TRBJ1-4
cdr3_aa: CASSFSGEKLFF

clone_size: many
v_call: TRBV5-1
j_call: TRBJ2-1
cdr3_aa: CASFELTRGPNEQFF

clone_size: many
v_call: TRBV6-5
j_call: TRBJ1-1
cdr3_aa: CASSYNLGTEAFF

clone_size: many
v_call: TRBV20-1
j_call: TRBJ1-2
cdr3_aa: CSARDGGRGYTF